Reported below is one TCR beta chain. The antigen is not known. This specimen belongs to a study of T cells expressing NK-cell markers. Findings and limits, study-wide: The CD3+CD56-NKG2C+ fraction was also led by these clonotypes in a handful of donors.

Using the 5' RACE reads, TCRdb records one entry per CDR3 protein without DNA. The specimen's table records about 550,000 distinct CDR3 sequences. Germline values: CDR1 KGHDR, CDR2 SFDVKD. This CDR3 is built from 14 residues. The source of this sequence is a man between 18 and 29 years old in good health. This chain joins TRBV24-1 and TRBJ2-3; the D call of TRBD1 rests on TCRdb alone, since no DNA is present to check it. The sample comprised blood T cells: a sorted CD56 or NKG2C T cell subset, CD4+ or CD8+ T cells, or bulk PBMC T cells (not recorded which). The CDR3 region is CATSAPGAGDTQYF.